This T cell receptor beta chain was identified during a study of a mutant IDH1 vaccine in newly diagnosed glioma (dated by TCRdb to the early 2020s). For the wider study: Across visits V03 through V10, patients got a total of eight vaccinations, given in weeks 1, 3, 5, 7, 11, 15, 19 and 23. Vaccination was initiated 4-6 weeks after radiotherapy alone, or concurrently with temozolomide cycles in the chemotherapy-containing groups. Of the approximately 35 treated patients, around 62% were male and approximately 38% were female, and a mean age of 40.4 years was recorded. Prior to enrollment, standard therapy consisting of radiotherapy alone, temozolomide alone, or radiochemotherapy with temozolomide had been administered to patients, with the combination being received by most patients. Peripheral blood was collected at six visits: V03 (baseline), V05, V07, V10, V12 and V13. For exploratory analyses, approximately 25 treated patients had longitudinal TCRB deep sequencing done wherever samples were available. Results the study describes overall, beyond this receptor: Across multiple MHC alleles, vaccine-induced immune responses were seen in 90% to 95% of patients. Pseudoprogression seemed to be unrelated to changes in the top peripheral T cell clonotypes found by TCRB sequencing. The authors noted that analyses of patient blood samples could not be reproduced because of sample limitations. Selection of PBMC samples for TCRB deep sequencing was based on availability.

Counted from cysteine to phenylalanine, this CDR3 has 17 amino acids. The only DNA kept is the CDR3, 51 bases in frame from the first base. CDR1 and CDR2 were assigned from the germline V gene (reference sequence) as LNHDA and SQIVND. V is pruned by 5 bases and J by 1 base, leaving 8 bases of the junction without a gene match. A word on this clone: There is no known antigen for this receptor. Per-base qualities were not stored, and no clone one base away is much larger.

Receptor libraries were prepared by the immunoSEQ multiplex PCR assay. Following the manufacturer's protocol, the hsTCRB Kit was used to amplify rearranged TCR beta chain sequences. An Illumina MiSeq was used to sequence the TCRB libraries. The study's own analysis went as follows. The kit vendor's proprietary platform handled demultiplexing, trimming and gene mapping. Sourced from immuneACCESS, this table was stored by TCRdb with only in-frame sequences that have V and J called. A share of the clones is absent; for the studies checked, an unresolved V gene accounts for under half, and the remainder has no known explanation. From that table come the V and J calls and clone size; the DNA was used to work out D and trimming. Across this sample there are 110,000 or so clones, with roughly 90% seen only once. Of the sample, 0.5% to 0.65% is held by the ten largest clones. In light of the paper, this sample's time point label describes: week 11, during vaccination. Every vaccine dose consisted of 300 ug of a 20-mer mutant IDH1 peptide in Montanide, administered subcutaneously together with topical imiquimod. All donors had newly diagnosed IDH1-mutant astrocytomas of WHO grade 3 or 4 that showed loss of nuclear ATRX. The samples were drawn from NOA16, a multicentre, single-arm, open-label phase I trial in Germany that tested a mutant IDH1 peptide vaccine in humans for the first time. Genomic DNA for TCRB sequencing was extracted from EDTA blood using the DNeasy Blood and Tissue Kit.

Sequences were derived from PBMCs, sampled from a glioma patient whose treatment included an IDH1 peptide vaccine. The receptor comes from a woman in her 50s with glioma. The chain is encoded by TRBV19 joined to TRBJ2-4; the central 10 bases match TRBD2. The CDR3 reads as follows: CASSPYSSGSAKNIQYF. The nucleotide sequence is TGTGCCAGTAGTCCTTACTCTAGCGGGAGCGCCAAAAACATTCAGTACTTC. Reference TRBV19 and TRBJ2-4 proteins supply the regions before and after the CDR3; the full variable domain is: DGGITQSPKYLFRKEGQNVTLSCEQNLNHDAMYWYRQDPGQGLRLIYYSQIVNDFQKGDIAEGYSVSREKKESFPLTVTSAQKNPTAFYLCASSPYSSGSAKNIQYFGAGTRLSVL.